The clone carrying this TCR beta chain showed up just once. Noted treatment: randomized to nivolumab then ipilimumab (arm A) or the reverse (arm B). This entry is derived from a study of sequential checkpoint blockade in melanoma. Background on the study: Randomization was 1:1 between first-line nivolumab→ipilimumab and ipilimumab→nivolumab.

The V end was cut by 0 bases, the J end by 3 bases, with 9 bases between. The germline V gene has CDR1 LNHNV and CDR2 YYDKDF (reference sequence). This CDR3 region has 14 residues. Profiling relied on immunoSEQ multiplex PCR, and the TCRdb table lists in-frame clones only, not all of them. The data hold 12,000 or so clones, with about four fifths observed a single time. This sequence was found in a human donor with melanoma. The chain is built from TRBV15 and TRBJ2-7; D call uncertain. Specimen: CD8+ T cells sorted from blood (inferred from file names), collected from a patient given nivolumab and ipilimumab in sequence. CDR3 in DNA: TGTGCCACCAGCAGAGAGTCAGGAAGCTACGAGCAGTACTTC. Translation gives CATSRESGSYEQYF.